This entry is about one TCR beta chain. Data came from immunoSEQ multiplex PCR; TCRdb stores just in-frame clones and leaves some out. This table holds fewer than 15,000 clones, approximately 83% found once. The sample belongs to a study of CD4+ T cells in melanoma. V lost 4 bases and J 6 bases, leaving 15 bases between the germline ends. Per germline, CDR1 SNHLY and CDR2 FYNNEI. This CDR3 comprises 15 residues. The source material was cells from a culture (not recorded whether cultured in vitro). This chain connects TRBV2 to TRBJ2-2; D may be TRBD2 (6 bases). The receptor was derived from a human donor with melanoma. Here the CDR3 DNA reads TGTGCCAGCAGTGCTCGGGGAGGCTGGGCCGGGGAGCTGTTTTTT. Its protein is CASSARGGWAGELFF.